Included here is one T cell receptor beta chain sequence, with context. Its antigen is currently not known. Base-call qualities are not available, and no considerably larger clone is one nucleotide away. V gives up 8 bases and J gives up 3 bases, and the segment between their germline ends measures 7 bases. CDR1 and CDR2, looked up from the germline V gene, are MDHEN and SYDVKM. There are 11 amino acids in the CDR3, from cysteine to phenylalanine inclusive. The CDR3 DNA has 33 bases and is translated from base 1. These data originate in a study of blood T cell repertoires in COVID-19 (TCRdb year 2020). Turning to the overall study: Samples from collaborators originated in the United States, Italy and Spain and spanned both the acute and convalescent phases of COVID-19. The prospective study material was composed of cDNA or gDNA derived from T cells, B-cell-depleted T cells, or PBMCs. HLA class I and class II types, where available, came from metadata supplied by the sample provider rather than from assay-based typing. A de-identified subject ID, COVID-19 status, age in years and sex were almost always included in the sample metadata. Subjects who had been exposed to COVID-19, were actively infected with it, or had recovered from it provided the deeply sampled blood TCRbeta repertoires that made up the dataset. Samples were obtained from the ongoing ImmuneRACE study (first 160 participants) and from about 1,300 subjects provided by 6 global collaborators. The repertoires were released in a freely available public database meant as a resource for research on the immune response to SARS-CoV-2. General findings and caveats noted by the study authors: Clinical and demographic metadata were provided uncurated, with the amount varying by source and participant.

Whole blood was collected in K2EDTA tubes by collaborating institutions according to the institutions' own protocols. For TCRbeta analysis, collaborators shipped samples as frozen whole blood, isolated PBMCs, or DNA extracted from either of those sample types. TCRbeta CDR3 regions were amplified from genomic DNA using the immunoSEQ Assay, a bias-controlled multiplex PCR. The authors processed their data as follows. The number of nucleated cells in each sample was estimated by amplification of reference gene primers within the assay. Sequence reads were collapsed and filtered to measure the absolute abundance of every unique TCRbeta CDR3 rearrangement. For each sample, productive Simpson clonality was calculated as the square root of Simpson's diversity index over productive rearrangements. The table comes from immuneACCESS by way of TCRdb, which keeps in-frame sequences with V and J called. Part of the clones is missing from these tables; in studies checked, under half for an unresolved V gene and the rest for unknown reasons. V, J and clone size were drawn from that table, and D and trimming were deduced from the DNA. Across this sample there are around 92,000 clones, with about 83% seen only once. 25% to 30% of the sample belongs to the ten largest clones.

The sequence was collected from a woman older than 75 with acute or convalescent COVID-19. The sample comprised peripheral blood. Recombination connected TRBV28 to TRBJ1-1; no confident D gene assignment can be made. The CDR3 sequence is CASEADTEAFF. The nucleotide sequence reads TGTGCCAGCGAGGCAGACACTGAAGCTTTCTTT.